The entry that follows covers one TCR beta chain sequence. The clone's antigen remains unknown. No much larger clone exists at a distance of one base, and base qualities are not known. The CDR3, cysteine through phenylalanine, is 12 amino acids long. The sequence is cut down to CDR3 DNA, 36 bases in frame from base 1. From the germline V gene (reference sequence), CDR1 is MNHEY and CDR2 is SMNVEV. Germline trimming: 5 bases from V, 7 bases from J; junction bases outside gene matches: 4. The entry originates in a study of PD-1 blockade in classical Hodgkin lymphoma (dated by TCRdb to about 2020). Background on the whole study: Nivolumab dosing was 3 mg/kg intravenously every 2 weeks, continuing until either disease progression or unacceptable toxicity. A peripheral blood immune signature of response to PD-1 blockade in classical Hodgkin lymphoma was defined using TCR beta sequencing and CyTOF.

The meaning of the sample's time point label: cycle 4 day 1 (C4D1), after less than 7 weeks of nivolumab. All trial patients had relapsed after autologous stem cell transplantation, with cohorts A, B and C differing in prior brentuximab vedotin exposure. The trial cohort comprised 60 or so patients with relapsed/refractory classical Hodgkin lymphoma whose best overall responses were complete response, partial response or progressive disease. Single-agent nivolumab was administered to trial patients in the multi-cohort phase II CheckMate 205 trial. An independent review committee assessed best overall response using the 2007 International Working Group response criteria. Trial PBMCs were obtained immediately prior to nivolumab initiation (C1D1) and on therapy at cycle 2 day 1 and cycle 4 day 1. Peripheral blood was collected in 8 mL Vacutainer Cell Preparation Tubes, from which PBMCs were isolated by centrifugation and then cryopreserved.

Genomic DNA was isolated using the Qiagen DNeasy kit from unsorted PBMCs as well as from negatively selected CD4+ and CD8+ fractions. Amplification of TCR beta CDR3 regions was done by immunoSEQ multiplex PCR with primers that anneal to V and J segments. A synthetic immune receptor repertoire was used to minimize amplification bias, and remaining bias was computationally removed after sequencing. In the original analysis: Repertoire diversity was quantified as the Shannon entropy index using custom Python scripts. Unsorted, CD4+ and CD8+ repertoires were analyzed separately, except in combined analyses where CD4+ and CD8+ sequences were merged in silico. Clonal expansion was defined as a frequency increase of at least 2-fold after treatment compared with C1D1, and clones undetected at baseline were assigned a pseudocount of 0.5. Singleton clones were defined as clones with 0 or 1 copy at C1D1, and non-singleton clones were defined as clones with 2 or more copies. Clones expanded in unsorted samples were annotated as CD4+, CD8+ or unknown by matching protein sequences in sorted samples from the same patient. Wilcoxon tests on paired samples were used to test diversity changes from C1D1 to C4D1. TCRdb took this table from immuneACCESS and kept in-frame rearrangements with V and J called. Such tables lack part of the clones; where checked against another copy, unresolved V genes explain under half of the gap, and the rest is unexplained. V and J calls plus clone size are reproduced from that table; the DNA served to infer D and trimming. The sample table holds under 25,000 clones, of which 76% were seen once. The ten largest clones capture around two fifths of the sample.

Broad study findings and their caveats: Among trial patients, those achieving complete response had baseline diversity similar to that of newly diagnosed patients, while diversity was significantly lower in partial responders and progressors. Baseline TCR diversity was reported to be lower in newly diagnosed patients than in healthy donors, and even lower in relapsed/refractory patients. Lower diversity was observed in patients in whom nivolumab was started less than 1 year after ASCT, and these patients were excluded from later analyses so that confounding by immune reconstitution would be avoided. A significant rise by C4D1 was seen in CD4+ but not CD8+ TCR diversity (p=0.0027 vs p=0.16), with the rise being most apparent in complete responders (p=0.02). The study covered only a single clinical trial cohort, and the causes of the repertoire differences, possibly disease activity or prior therapy, were still not defined.

This sample comprised peripheral blood mononuclear cells (PBMCs), obtained before the fourth cycle of nivolumab. The V and J segments used are TRBV27 and TRBJ2-7, with 8 bases matching TRBD1. The receptor's source is a human donor with classical Hodgkin lymphoma. The CDR3 protein sequence reads: CASSHRDREQYF. The DNA sequence follows: TGTGCCAGCAGTCACCGGGACAGGGAGCAGTACTTC.